This T cell receptor beta chain was captured in a study of CD8 T cells in Susac syndrome. The V gene end was trimmed by 7 bases and the J gene end by 3 bases; junction bases not matched to a gene: 6. There are 14 residues in the CDR3. Germline CDR1 is SNHLY and CDR2 is FYNNEI. An amount of RNA that ranged from roughly 0.5 to 1 ug was reverse transcribed with random hexamers. TCRdb re-analysed the immunoSEQ multiplex PCR reads in MiXCR, keeping a single row per CDR3 protein. The sample has under 200,000 distinct CDR3 sequences, roughly 95% seen once. This clonotype was found once. This chain joins TRBV2 and TRBJ2-5; 9 bases fit TRBD2. This TCR came from a human donor with multiple sclerosis. What was sequenced was CD8+ T cells from PBMCs. The chain's CDR3 is CASIGGRAKETQYF. For the CDR3, the DNA is TGTGCCAGCATTGGCGGGAGGGCCAAAGAGACCCAGTACTTC. Full variable domain (remainder filled in from reference TRBV2 and TRBJ2-5): EPEVTQTPSHQVTQMGQEVILRCVPISNHLYFYWYRQILGQKVEFLVSFYNNEISEKSEIFDDQFSVERPDGSNFTLKIRSTKLEDSAMYFCASIGGRAKETQYFGPGTRLLVL.